This TCR beta chain derives from a study of persistence of HIV-infected CD4 T cells. Study-wide points: Degenerate expanded CDR3beta sequences were enriched among CMV- and Gag-responding cells.

The immunoSEQ assay was version 4, run in survey mode. Repertoires were generated with immunoSEQ multiplex PCR, while TCRdb's copy carries only in-frame clones and drops some. This sample has thousands of clones, with approximately 63% found just once. Germline loops: CDR1 MGHRA, CDR2 YSYEKL. V was trimmed by 2 bases and J by 3 bases, leaving 11 bases between them. The CDR3 length is 14 residues. Stimulation used approximately 9.5 ug/mL lysate from CMV-infected fibroblasts. CD4+ T cells upregulating both CD40 ligand and CD69 were sorted as responding cells. Donors had undetectable plasma HIV-1 RNA, under 50 copies/mL, for 4+ years. Inclusion required CMV-positive serology and CD4+ counts above 400 cells/uL. As regards this clone: Its antigen is not known.

The specimen was CD4+ T cells sorted from PBMCs after roughly 18-hour stimulation, collected from a patient who received antiretroviral therapy. The sequence was collected from an adult man with HIV who was CMV-seropositive. V gene TRBV4-1 combines with J gene TRBJ2-7; TRBD1 is a possible D gene (5 bases). The CDR3 sequence is CASSQPGFRYEQYF. Here the CDR3 DNA reads TGCGCCAGCAGCCAACCAGGGTTCCGCTACGAGCAGTACTTC.